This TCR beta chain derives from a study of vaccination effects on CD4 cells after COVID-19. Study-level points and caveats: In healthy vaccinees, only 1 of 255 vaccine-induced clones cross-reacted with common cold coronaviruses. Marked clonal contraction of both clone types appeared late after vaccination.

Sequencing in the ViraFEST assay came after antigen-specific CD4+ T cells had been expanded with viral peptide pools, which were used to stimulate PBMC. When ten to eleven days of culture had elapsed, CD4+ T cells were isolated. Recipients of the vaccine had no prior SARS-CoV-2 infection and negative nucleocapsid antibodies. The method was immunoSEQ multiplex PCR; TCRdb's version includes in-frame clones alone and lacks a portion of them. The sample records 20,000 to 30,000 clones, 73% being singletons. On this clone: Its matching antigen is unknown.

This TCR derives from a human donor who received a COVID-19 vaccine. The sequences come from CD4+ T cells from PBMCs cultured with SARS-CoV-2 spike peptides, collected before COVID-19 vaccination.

CDR3 sequence: CASGQLAGGNTGELFF. CDR3 DNA: TGTGCTAGTGGTCAGTTAGCGGGAGGCAACACCGGGGAGCTGTTTTTT. V gene TRBV12-5 combines with J gene TRBJ2-2; TRBD2 agrees at 10 bases. Losses at the gene ends were 5 bases for V and 2 bases for J; bases not matched to a gene: 5. There are 16 residues in the CDR3. Germline CDR1 is LGHNT and CDR2 is FRNRAP.